This T cell receptor (beta chain) was documented in a study of blood T cell repertoires in COVID-19. Clones were read by immunoSEQ multiplex PCR, and TCRdb kept only the in-frame ones, dropping some. The data show roughly 220,000 clones, approximately 80% seen once. The sample consisted of PBMCs or T cells enriched from blood (not recorded which). The receptor was derived from a woman aged 40-49 years with acute COVID-19.

The CDR3 protein is CASSITESGANVLTF. In nucleotides, the CDR3 is TGTGCCAGCAGCATAACAGAATCTGGGGCCAACGTCCTGACTTTC. The genes are TRBV7-9 and TRBJ2-6; no clear D gene. From germline, CDR1 is SEHNR and CDR2 FQNEAQ (reference sequence). The CDR3 has 15 residues. The germline V and J ends were trimmed by 5 bases and 1 base, with 9 bases remaining between them. The whole variable domain, remainder taken from reference TRBV7-9 and TRBJ2-6, is DTGVSQNPRHKITKRGQNVTFRCDPISEHNRLYWYRQTLGQGPEFLTYFQNEAQLEKSRLLSDRFSAERPKGSFSTLEIQRTEQGDSAMYLCASSITESGANVLTFGAGSRLTVL.